The clone carrying this TCR beta chain was found many times. V was cut by 0 bases and J by 11 bases, with 8 bases left in between. This CDR3 is built from 12 residues. Germline loops: CDR1 MNHEY, CDR2 SVGEGT. These data originate in a study of T-cell reconstitution after alpha-beta-depleted transplantation in children. Unique molecular identifiers were used to barcode this TCRbeta library. TCRdb reanalysed the PCR reads using MiXCR and keeps one entry per CDR3 protein. In the table there are about 610,000 distinct CDR3 sequences, about 10% of which are singletons. The chain uses TRBV6-2 or TRBV6-3 and TRBJ2-4, with D perhaps TRBD1 or TRBD2 (5 bases each). The clonotype comes from a human donor who donated a stem cell graft to a child with acute myeloid leukemia. The input for sequencing was PBMCs from the stem cell graft donor, taken from the stem cell graft. The CDR3 here is CASSYSMGVQYF. DNA of the CDR3: TGTGCCAGCAGTTACTCGATGGGGGTTCAGTACTTC.